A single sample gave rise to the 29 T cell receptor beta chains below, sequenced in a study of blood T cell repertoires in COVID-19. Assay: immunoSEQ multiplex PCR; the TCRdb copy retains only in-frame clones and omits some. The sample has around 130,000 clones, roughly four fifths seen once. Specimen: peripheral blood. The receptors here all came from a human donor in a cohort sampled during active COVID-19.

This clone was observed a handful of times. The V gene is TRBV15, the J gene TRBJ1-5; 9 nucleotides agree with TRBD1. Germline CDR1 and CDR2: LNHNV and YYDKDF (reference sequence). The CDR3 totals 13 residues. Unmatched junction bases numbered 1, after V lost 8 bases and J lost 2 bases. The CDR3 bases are TGTGCCACCGGGGACAGGGGCAATCAGCCCCAGCATTTT. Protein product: CATGDRGNQPQHF.

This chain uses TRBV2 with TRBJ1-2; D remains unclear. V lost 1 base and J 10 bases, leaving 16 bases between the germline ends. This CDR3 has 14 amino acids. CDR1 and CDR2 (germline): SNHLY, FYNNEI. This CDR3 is CASSEGGKILPYTF. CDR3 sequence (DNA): TGTGCCAGCAGTGAAGGAGGGAAGATACTACCCTACACCTTC.

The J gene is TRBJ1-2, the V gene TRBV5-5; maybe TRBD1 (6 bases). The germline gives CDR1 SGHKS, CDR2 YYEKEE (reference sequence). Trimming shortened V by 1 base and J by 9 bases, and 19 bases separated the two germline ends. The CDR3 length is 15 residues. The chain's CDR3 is CASSLYRESISSYTF. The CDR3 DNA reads TGTGCCAGCAGCTTGTACAGGGAGTCCATTTCTAGCTACACCTTC.

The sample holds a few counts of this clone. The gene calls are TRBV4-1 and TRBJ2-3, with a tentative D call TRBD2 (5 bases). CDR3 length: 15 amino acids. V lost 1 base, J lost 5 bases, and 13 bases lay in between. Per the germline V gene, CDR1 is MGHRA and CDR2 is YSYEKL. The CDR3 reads CASSQAFPREDTQYF. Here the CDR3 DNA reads TGCGCCAGCAGCCAAGCTTTTCCACGGGAAGATACGCAGTATTTT.

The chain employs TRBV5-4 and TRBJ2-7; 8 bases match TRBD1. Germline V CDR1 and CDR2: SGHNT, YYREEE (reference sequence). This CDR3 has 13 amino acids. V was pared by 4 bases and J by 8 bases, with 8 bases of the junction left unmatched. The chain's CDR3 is CASSRDRTEKQYF. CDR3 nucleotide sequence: TGTGCCAGCAGCCGGGACAGGACTGAGAAGCAGTACTTC.

The CDR3 reads CASSLRGQEANVLTF. The CDR3 DNA reads as TGCGCCAGCAGCCTTAGGGGGCAAGAGGCCAACGTCCTGACTTTC. The V and J genes are TRBV5-1 and TRBJ2-6; 7 nucleotides agree with TRBD1. V shed 4 bases, J shed 6 bases, and the junction held 7 bases outside the gene matches. The CDR3 has 15 amino acids. Germline V gene data show CDR1 as SGHRS and CDR2 as YFSETQ.

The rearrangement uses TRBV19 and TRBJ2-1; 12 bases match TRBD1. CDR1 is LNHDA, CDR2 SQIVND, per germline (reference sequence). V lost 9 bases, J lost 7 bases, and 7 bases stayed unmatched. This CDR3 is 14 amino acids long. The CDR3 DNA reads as TGTGCCAGCTTGGGACAGGGGGCTGTTAATGAGCAGTTCTTC. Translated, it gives CASLGQGAVNEQFF.

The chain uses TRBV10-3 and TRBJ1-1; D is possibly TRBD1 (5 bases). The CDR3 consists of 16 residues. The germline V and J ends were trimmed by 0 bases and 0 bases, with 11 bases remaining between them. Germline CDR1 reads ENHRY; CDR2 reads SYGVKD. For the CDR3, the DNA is TGTGCCATCAGTGAGTCGAGGGACTCCATGAACACTGAAGCTTTCTTT. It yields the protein CAISESRDSMNTEAFF.

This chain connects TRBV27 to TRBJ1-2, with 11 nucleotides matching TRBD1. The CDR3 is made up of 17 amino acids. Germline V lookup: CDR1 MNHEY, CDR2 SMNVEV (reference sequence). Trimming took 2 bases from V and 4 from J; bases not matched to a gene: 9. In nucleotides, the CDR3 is TGTGCCAGCAGTTTAAAAGAGGACAGGGGGCTTATCTATGGCTACACCTTC. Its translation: CASSLKEDRGLIYGYTF.

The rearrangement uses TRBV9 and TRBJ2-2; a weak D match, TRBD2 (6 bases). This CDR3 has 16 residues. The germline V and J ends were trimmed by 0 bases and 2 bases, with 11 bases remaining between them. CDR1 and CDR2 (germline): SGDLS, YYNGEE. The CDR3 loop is CASSVVRGGNTGELFF. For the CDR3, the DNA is TGTGCCAGCAGCGTAGTTCGGGGAGGAAACACCGGGGAGCTGTTTTTT. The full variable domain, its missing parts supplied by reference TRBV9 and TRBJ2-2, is DSGVTQTPKHLITATGQRVTLRCSPRSGDLSVYWYQQSLDQGLQFLIQYYNGEERAKGNILERFSAQQFPDLHSELNLSSLELGDSALYFCASSVVRGGNTGELFFGEGSRLTVL.

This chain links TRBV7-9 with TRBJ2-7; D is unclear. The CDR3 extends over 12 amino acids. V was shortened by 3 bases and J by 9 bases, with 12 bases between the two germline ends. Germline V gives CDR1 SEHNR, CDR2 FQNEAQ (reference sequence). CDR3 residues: CASSFTGTGQYF. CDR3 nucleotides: TGTGCCAGCAGCTTTACGGGTACGGGGCAGTACTTC.

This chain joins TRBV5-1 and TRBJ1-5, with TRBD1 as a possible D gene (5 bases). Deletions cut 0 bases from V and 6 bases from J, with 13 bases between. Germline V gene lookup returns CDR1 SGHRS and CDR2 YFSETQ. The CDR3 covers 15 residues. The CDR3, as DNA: TGCGCCAGCAGCTTGGGGGAAGGCAGGGCTCAGCCCCAGCATTTT. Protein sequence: CASSLGEGRAQPQHF.

The CDR3 DNA reads TGTGCCAGTAGTATCAATCTTAACAAATACACCTTC. Translating it yields CASSINLNKYTF. V usage is TRBV19 and J usage is TRBJ1-2; D gene unclear. Germline CDR1 LNHDA, CDR2 SQIVND (reference sequence). V lost 3 bases and J lost 11, with 13 bases in between. This CDR3 is 12 amino acids long.

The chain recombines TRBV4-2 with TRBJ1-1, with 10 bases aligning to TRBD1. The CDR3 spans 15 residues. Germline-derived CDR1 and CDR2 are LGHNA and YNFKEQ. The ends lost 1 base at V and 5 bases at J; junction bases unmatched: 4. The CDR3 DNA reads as TGTGCCAGCAGCCAAGTAGGGACAGGGGAGACTGAAGCTTTCTTT. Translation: CASSQVGTGETEAFF.

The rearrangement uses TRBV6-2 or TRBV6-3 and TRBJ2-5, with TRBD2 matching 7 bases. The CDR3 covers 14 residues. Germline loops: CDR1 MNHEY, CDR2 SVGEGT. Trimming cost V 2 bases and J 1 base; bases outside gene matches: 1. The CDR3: CASSYAGVQETQYF. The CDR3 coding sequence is TGTGCCAGCAGTTACGCGGGGGTCCAAGAGACCCAGTACTTC.

CDR3 sequence: CASSFRQGGNSPLHF. DNA for the CDR3: TGTGCCAGCAGCTTCCGACAGGGAGGCAATTCACCCCTCCACTTT. V and J are TRBV7-2 and TRBJ1-6, with 7 nucleotides matching TRBD1. CDR1 and CDR2 from the germline V gene are SGHTA and FQGNSA. This CDR3 contains 15 residues. With V trimmed by 3 bases and J by 7 bases, 6 bases remained unmatched.

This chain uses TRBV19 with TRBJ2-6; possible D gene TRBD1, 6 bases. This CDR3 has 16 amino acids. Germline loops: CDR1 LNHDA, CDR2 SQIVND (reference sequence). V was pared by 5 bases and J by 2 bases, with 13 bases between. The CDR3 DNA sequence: TGTGCCAGTAGTGCGAGGGGGTCGACTGGGGCCAACGTCCTGACTTTC. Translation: CASSARGSTGANVLTF. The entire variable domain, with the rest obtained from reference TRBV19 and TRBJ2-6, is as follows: DGGITQSPKYLFRKEGQNVTLSCEQNLNHDAMYWYRQDPGQGLRLIYYSQIVNDFQKGDIAEGYSVSREKKESFPLTVTSAQKNPTAFYLCASSARGSTGANVLTFGAGSRLTVL.

The CDR3: CASSVEPGLGYEQYF. The CDR3 DNA reads TGTGCCAGCAGCGTAGAGCCGGGTCTGGGCTACGAGCAGTACTTC. The genes are TRBV9 and TRBJ2-7; D remains ambiguous. The germline V gene has CDR1 SGDLS and CDR2 YYNGEE. This CDR3 has 15 residues. V shed 0 bases and J shed 3 bases, with 13 bases lying between them.

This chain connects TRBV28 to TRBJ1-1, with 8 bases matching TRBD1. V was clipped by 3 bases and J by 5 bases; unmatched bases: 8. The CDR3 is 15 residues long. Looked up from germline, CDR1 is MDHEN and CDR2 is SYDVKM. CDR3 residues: CASSLADRVRTEAFF. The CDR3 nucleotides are TGTGCCAGCAGTTTGGCGGACAGGGTGCGAACTGAAGCTTTCTTT.

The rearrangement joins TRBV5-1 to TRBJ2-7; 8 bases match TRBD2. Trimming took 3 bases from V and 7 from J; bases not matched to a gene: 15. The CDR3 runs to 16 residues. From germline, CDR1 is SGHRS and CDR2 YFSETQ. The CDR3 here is CASSSGRSGATSEQYF. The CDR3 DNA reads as TGCGCCAGCAGCTCTGGGCGTAGCGGGGCTACGTCAGAGCAGTACTTC.

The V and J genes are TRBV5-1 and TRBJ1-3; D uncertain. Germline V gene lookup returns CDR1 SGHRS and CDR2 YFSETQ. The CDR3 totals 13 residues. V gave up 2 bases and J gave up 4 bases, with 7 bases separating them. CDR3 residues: CASSLTMGNTIYF. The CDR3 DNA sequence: TGCGCCAGCAGCTTAACAATGGGAAACACCATATATTTT. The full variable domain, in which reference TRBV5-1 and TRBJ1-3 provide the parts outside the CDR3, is KAGVTQTPRYLIKTRGQQVTLSCSPISGHRSVSWYQQTPGQGLQFLFEYFSETQRNKGNFPGRFSGRQFSNSRSEMNVSTLELGDSALYLCASSLTMGNTIYFGEGSWLTVV.

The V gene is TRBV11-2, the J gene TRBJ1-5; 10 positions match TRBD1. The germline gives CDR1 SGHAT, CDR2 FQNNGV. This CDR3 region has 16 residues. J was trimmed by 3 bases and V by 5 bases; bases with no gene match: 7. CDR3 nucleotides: TGTGCCAGCAGCCCGGGACAGGGGATGAACAATCAGCCCCAGCATTTT. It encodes CASSPGQGMNNQPQHF.

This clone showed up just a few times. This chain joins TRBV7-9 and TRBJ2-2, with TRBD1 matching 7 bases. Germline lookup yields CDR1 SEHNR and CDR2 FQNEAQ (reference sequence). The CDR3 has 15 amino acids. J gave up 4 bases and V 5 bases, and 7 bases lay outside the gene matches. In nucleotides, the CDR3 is TGTGCCAGCAGCCAGAACAGGGGTGGCACCGGGGAGCTGTTTTTT. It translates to CASSQNRGGTGELFF.

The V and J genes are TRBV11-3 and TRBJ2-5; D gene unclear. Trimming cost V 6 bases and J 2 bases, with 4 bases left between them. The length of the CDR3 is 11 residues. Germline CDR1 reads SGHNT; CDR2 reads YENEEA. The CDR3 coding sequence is TGTGCCAGCAGTCTTCAAGAGACCCAGTACTTC. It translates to CASSLQETQYF.

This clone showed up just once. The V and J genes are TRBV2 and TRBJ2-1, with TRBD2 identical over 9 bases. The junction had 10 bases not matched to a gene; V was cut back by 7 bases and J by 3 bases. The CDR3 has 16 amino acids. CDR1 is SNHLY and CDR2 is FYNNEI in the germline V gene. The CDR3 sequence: CASTPERAGGYNEQFF. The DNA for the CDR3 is TGTGCCAGCACCCCCGAGAGAGCGGGGGGCTACAATGAGCAGTTCTTC.

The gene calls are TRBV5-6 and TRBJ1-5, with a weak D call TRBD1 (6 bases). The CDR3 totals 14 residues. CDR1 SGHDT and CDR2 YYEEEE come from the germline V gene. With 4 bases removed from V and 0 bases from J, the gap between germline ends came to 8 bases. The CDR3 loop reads CASSAGVSNQPQHF. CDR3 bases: TGTGCCAGCAGCGCAGGGGTTAGCAATCAGCCCCAGCATTTT.

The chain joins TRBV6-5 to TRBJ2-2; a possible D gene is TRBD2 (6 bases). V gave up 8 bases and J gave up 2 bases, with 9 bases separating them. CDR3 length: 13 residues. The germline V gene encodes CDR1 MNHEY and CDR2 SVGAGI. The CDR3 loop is CASRTTNTGELFF. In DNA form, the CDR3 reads TGTGCCAGCCGGACTACCAACACCGGGGAGCTGTTTTTT.

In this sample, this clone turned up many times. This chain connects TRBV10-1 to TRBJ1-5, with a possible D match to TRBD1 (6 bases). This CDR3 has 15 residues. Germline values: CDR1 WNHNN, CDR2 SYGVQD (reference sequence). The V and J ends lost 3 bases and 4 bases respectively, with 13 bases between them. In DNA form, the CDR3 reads TGCGCCAGCAGTGATTCCGACAGGCCTAATCAGCCCCAGCATTTT. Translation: CASSDSDRPNQPQHF.

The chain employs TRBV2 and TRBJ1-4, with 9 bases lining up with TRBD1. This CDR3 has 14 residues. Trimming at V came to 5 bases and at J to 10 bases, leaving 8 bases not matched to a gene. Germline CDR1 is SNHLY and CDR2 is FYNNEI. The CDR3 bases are TGTGCCAGCAGTTTAACAGGGGGCGCGGGAAAACTGTTTTTT. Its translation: CASSLTGGAGKLFF.